One sample yielded the 20 T cell receptor beta chains listed below, sequenced in a study of T cell responses to AZD1222 COVID-19 vaccine. Profiling relied on immunoSEQ multiplex PCR, and the TCRdb table lists in-frame clones only, not all of them. Of 100,000 to 150,000 clones detected, approximately 85% appear once; the ten largest clones hold 7.6%. The sequenced sample was peripheral blood, obtained on day 0 of AZD1222 vaccination. Source of these receptors: an adult in good health.

This rearrangement joins TRBV30 to TRBJ1-5; 7 nucleotides match TRBD1. Germline V lookup: CDR1 GTSNPN, CDR2 SVGIG (reference sequence). The CDR3 loop spans 17 amino acids. The junction had 13 bases not matched to a gene; V was cut back by 3 bases and J by 2 bases. CDR3 sequence reads: CAWRAPRNRGGNQPQHF. The CDR3 DNA reads TGTGCCTGGAGAGCCCCAAGGAACAGGGGTGGCAATCAGCCCCAGCATTTT.

The chain recombines TRBV15 with TRBJ2-1, with 7 bases fitting TRBD2. The V and J ends lost 0 bases and 7 bases, in that order; junction bases with no gene match: 6. Germline V gene data show CDR1 as LNHNV and CDR2 as YYDKDF (reference sequence). This CDR3 has 15 amino acids. The CDR3 is CATSRESSGLNEQFF. In DNA form, the CDR3 reads TGTGCCACCAGCAGAGAGTCTAGCGGACTTAATGAGCAGTTCTTC.

The rearrangement uses TRBV10-2 and TRBJ2-2; perhaps TRBD2 as D (6 bases). This CDR3 is 16 amino acids long. Germline loops: CDR1 WSHSY, CDR2 SAAADI. V lost 9 bases to trimming and J lost 2 bases, with 19 bases between them. CDR3 in amino acids: CASRPSGQTNTGELFF. CDR3 sequence (DNA): TGCGCCAGTCGCCCCAGCGGGCAAACCAACACCGGGGAGCTGTTTTTT.

The gene calls are TRBV2 and TRBJ2-7, with 13 nucleotides matching TRBD2. V trimming: 6 bases; J trimming: 2 bases; junction bases outside the gene matches: 4. Per the germline V gene, CDR1 is SNHLY and CDR2 is FYNNEI. The CDR3 consists of 15 residues. The CDR3 sequence: CASSPTSGRAYEQYF. In nucleotides, the CDR3 is TGTGCCAGCAGCCCAACTAGCGGGAGGGCCTACGAGCAGTACTTC.

This chain links TRBV28 with TRBJ2-7, with a weak D call TRBD2 (7 bases). The CDR3 is 12 amino acids. V gave up 0 bases and J gave up 10 bases, with 10 bases separating them. Germline CDR1 MDHEN, CDR2 SYDVKM. CDR3 sequence (DNA): TGTGCCAGCAGTTTATGGGGGGGGGCACAGTACTTC. This codes for CASSLWGGAQYF.

The chain recombines TRBV19 with TRBJ2-3; D unresolved. This CDR3 spans 14 amino acids. The germline gives CDR1 LNHDA, CDR2 SQIVND (reference sequence). Trimming pared 3 bases from V and 6 bases from J, leaving 13 bases between. CDR3 residues: CASSIQIRTDTQYF. The CDR3 bases are TGTGCCAGTAGTATCCAGATCCGAACGGATACGCAGTATTTT. Together with reference TRBV19 and TRBJ2-3, the CDR3 gives the full variable domain: DGGITQSPKYLFRKEGQNVTLSCEQNLNHDAMYWYRQDPGQGLRLIYYSQIVNDFQKGDIAEGYSVSREKKESFPLTVTSAQKNPTAFYLCASSIQIRTDTQYFGPGTRLTVL.

The rearrangement uses TRBV5-1 and TRBJ2-7; TRBD2 agrees at 12 bases. Germline CDR1 SGHRS, CDR2 YFSETQ. The CDR3 has 14 residues. Unmatched junction bases numbered 6, after V lost 7 bases and J lost 4 bases. CDR3 in amino acids: CASRRLAGEYEQYF. The DNA of the CDR3 is TGCGCCAGCCGGAGACTAGCGGGAGAGTACGAGCAGTACTTC.

This chain links TRBV18 with TRBJ2-3; TRBD2 matches 15 bases. The V gene end was trimmed by 7 bases and the J gene end by 0 bases; junction bases not matched to a gene: 11. The germline V gene encodes CDR1 KGHSH and CDR2 LQKENI. CDR3 size: 19 residues. CDR3 sequence (DNA): TGTGCCAGCTTACCGGGACTAGCGGGAGGCAGGCGAAGCACAGATACGCAGTATTTT. This encodes CASLPGLAGGRRSTDTQYF.

In this sample, this clone turned up a few times. The chain uses TRBV19 and TRBJ1-3; D unresolved. CDR1 is LNHDA and CDR2 is SQIVND in the germline V gene (reference sequence). V was cut by 7 bases and J by 0 bases, with 13 bases left in between. The CDR3 contains 15 residues. In DNA form, the CDR3 reads TGTGCCAGTATTGAGGCGGGCTACTCTGGAAACACCATATATTTT. It codes for CASIEAGYSGNTIYF. The full variable domain, rest sourced from reference TRBV19 and TRBJ1-3, is DGGITQSPKYLFRKEGQNVTLSCEQNLNHDAMYWYRQDPGQGLRLIYYSQIVNDFQKGDIAEGYSVSREKKESFPLTVTSAQKNPTAFYLCASIEAGYSGNTIYFGEGSWLTVV.

This clone appeared once. The genes are TRBV27 and TRBJ1-4, with TRBD1 as a possible D gene (6 bases). Deletions cut 1 base from V and 8 bases from J, with 14 bases between. The CDR3 length is 15 residues. Germline CDR1 reads MNHEY; CDR2 reads SMNVEV (reference sequence). In DNA form, the CDR3 reads TGTGCCAGCAGTTTATTTGGGGGGCTGGTAGAAAAACTGTTTTTT. Translated: CASSLFGGLVEKLFF.

The gene calls are TRBV12-3 or TRBV12-4 and TRBJ1-3; 10 bases are a match to TRBD1. The junction had 4 bases not matched to a gene; V was cut back by 6 bases and J by 8 bases. CDR3 length equals 13 residues. The CDR3 coding sequence is TGTGCCAGCAGGGGACAGGGGAGGTACACCATATATTTT. Translating gives CASRGQGRYTIYF.

The rearrangement links TRBV19 to TRBJ2-2, with TRBD2 identical over 11 bases. Germline CDR1 and CDR2: LNHDA and SQIVND (reference sequence). This CDR3 spans 14 amino acids. The V gene end was trimmed by 8 bases and the J gene end by 7 bases; junction bases not matched to a gene: 6. This chain's CDR3 is CASGLAGGIGELFF. The CDR3 DNA reads as TGTGCCAGTGGCCTAGCGGGAGGAATCGGGGAGCTGTTTTTT.

The chain links TRBV19 to TRBJ1-2; TRBD1 agrees at 9 bases. The germline gives CDR1 LNHDA, CDR2 SQIVND (reference sequence). J was trimmed by 8 bases and V by 6 bases; bases with no gene match: 13. The CDR3 consists of 15 residues. The CDR3 reads CASSRPGQGLWGYTF. For the CDR3, the DNA is TGTGCCAGTAGCAGACCGGGACAGGGTTTATGGGGCTACACCTTC.

The chain links TRBV6-4 to TRBJ2-1; 7 bases are a match to TRBD2. Germline V gene sequence: CDR1 MRHNA, CDR2 SNTAGT. V shed 4 bases and J 9 bases; nucleotides not matched to a gene: 9. The CDR3 is 14 amino acids. The CDR3 region is CASSVAGVYGEQFF. CDR3 in DNA: TGTGCCAGCAGTGTGGCGGGAGTATACGGTGAGCAGTTCTTC.

This rearrangement joins TRBV6-5 to TRBJ1-1; D is uncertain. The CDR3 is 14 residues long. CDR1 and CDR2 from the germline V gene are MNHEY and SVGAGI. V was cut by 1 base and J by 5 bases, with 11 bases left in between. The CDR3 DNA sequence: TGTGCCAGCAGTTACTTCTCGATGGGGACTGAAGCTTTCTTT. Its translation is CASSYFSMGTEAFF.

The rearrangement uses TRBV25-1 and TRBJ2-3; D is unclear. Trimming cost V 3 bases and J 3 bases, with 4 bases left between them. The CDR3 extends over 12 amino acids. The germline CDR1 and CDR2 sequences are MGHDK and SYGVNS. This CDR3 reads CASSDGTDTQYF. The CDR3 DNA follows: TGTGCCAGCAGTGACGGGACAGATACGCAGTATTTT.

The rearrangement uses TRBV19 and TRBJ1-1; 7 bases fit TRBD1. The germline V gene has CDR1 LNHDA and CDR2 SQIVND (reference sequence). After removal of 6 bases from V and 2 bases from J, the junction contained 9 bases not matched to a gene. The CDR3 has 15 residues. Here the CDR3 DNA reads TGTGCCAGTAGGATAACGGGACAGATAAACACTGAAGCTTTCTTT. Translation gives CASRITGQINTEAFF.

The chain links TRBV3-1 (or the pseudogene TRBV3-2) to TRBJ2-5; 7 nucleotides line up with TRBD2. From germline, CDR1 is LGHDT and CDR2 YNNKEL (reference sequence). The CDR3 is 16 amino acids. V lost 3 bases to trimming and J lost 4 bases; unmatched junction nucleotides: 11. CDR3 protein: CASSHAWGEGGETQYF. DNA of the CDR3: TGTGCCAGCAGCCACGCGTGGGGGGAGGGCGGAGAGACCCAGTACTTC.

A note on this clone: Other nucleotide sequences in the sample specify the same CDR3. The chain carries TRBV28 and TRBJ1-5; the match to TRBD1 covers 9 bases. The CDR3 covers 14 residues. Germline CDR1 reads MDHEN; CDR2 reads SYDVKM. J was trimmed by 4 bases and V by 6 bases; bases with no gene match: 4. In nucleotides, the CDR3 is TGTGCCAGCAGCTCCGGACAGGGGAATCAGCCCCAGCATTTT. As protein: CASSSGQGNQPQHF.

This chain joins TRBV30 and TRBJ1-6; TRBD1 matches 8 bases. The V and J ends lost 2 bases and 14 bases, in that order; junction bases with no gene match: 8. This CDR3 has 13 residues. Germline CDR1 GTSNPN, CDR2 SVGIG (reference sequence). CDR3 sequence (DNA): TGTGCCTGGAGTTTAGGACAGGGAGGGACCCTCCACTTT. Its protein is CAWSLGQGGTLHF.